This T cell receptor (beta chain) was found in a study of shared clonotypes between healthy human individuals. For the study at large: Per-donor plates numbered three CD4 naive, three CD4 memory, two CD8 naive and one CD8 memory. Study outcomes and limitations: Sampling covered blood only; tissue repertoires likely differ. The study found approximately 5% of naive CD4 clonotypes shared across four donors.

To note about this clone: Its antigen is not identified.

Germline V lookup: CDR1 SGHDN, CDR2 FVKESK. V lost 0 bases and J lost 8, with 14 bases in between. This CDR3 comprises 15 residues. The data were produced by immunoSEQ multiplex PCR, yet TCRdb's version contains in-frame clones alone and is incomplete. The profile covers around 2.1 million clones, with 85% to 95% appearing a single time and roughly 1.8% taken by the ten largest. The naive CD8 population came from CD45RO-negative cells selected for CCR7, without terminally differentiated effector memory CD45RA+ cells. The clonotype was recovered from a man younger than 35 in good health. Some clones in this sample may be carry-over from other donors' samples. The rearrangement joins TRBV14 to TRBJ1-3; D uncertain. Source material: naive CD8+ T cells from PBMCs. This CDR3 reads CASSQEVGFVHTIYF. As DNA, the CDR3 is TGTGCCAGCAGCCAAGAGGTGGGCTTTGTACACACCATATATTTT. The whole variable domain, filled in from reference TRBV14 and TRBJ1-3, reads EAGVTQFPSHSVIEKGQTVTLRCDPISGHDNLYWYRRVMGKEIKFLLHFVKESKQDESGMPNNRFLAERTGGTYSTLKVQPAELEDSGVYFCASSQEVGFVHTIYFGEGSWLTVV.